This entry lists 5 T cell receptor beta chains sequenced from one sample in a study of Ad26.COV2.S vaccination and SARS-CoV-2 variants. Sequencing was performed with immunoSEQ multiplex PCR; in TCRdb, only in-frame clones are kept and a portion is missing. The sample yields 350,000 to 450,000 clones, roughly 84% seen once. Treatment meaning: around 19 received Ad26.COV2.S at low or high dose, single or two shots; several received placebo; per-sample allocation not given. Following the first vaccine or placebo injection, samples were taken on day 63. This specimen was peripheral blood, taken in a trial of Ad26.COV2.S vaccine versus placebo. The receptors here all came from a person aged 18-60 years who received the Ad26.COV2.S COVID-19 vaccine or a placebo.

Here the CDR3 reads CSVSRGELSGYTF. CDR3 sequence (DNA): TGCAGCGTCAGCAGGGGAGAATTATCAGGCTACACCTTC. The chain couples TRBV29-1 to TRBJ1-2; D is possibly TRBD1 (6 bases). In germline, CDR1 is SQVTM, CDR2 ANQGSEA. Trimming shortened V by 6 bases and J by 8 bases, and 19 bases separated the two germline ends. The CDR3 is 13 amino acids. Full variable domain (outside the CDR3, taken from reference TRBV29-1 and TRBJ1-2): SAVISQKPSRDICQRGTSLTIQCQVDSQVTMMFWYRQQPGQSLTLIATANQGSEATYESGFVIDKFPISRPNLTFSTLTVSNMSPEDSSIYLCSVSRGELSGYTFGSGTRLTVV.

The V gene is TRBV30, the J gene TRBJ2-7; D gene ambiguous. Trimming stripped 3 bases from V and 3 bases from J, with 12 bases between. This CDR3 comprises 13 residues. Germline CDR1 reads GTSNPN; CDR2 reads SVGIG (reference sequence). The CDR3 sequence: CAWRPYRNYEQYF. In nucleotides, the CDR3 is TGTGCCTGGAGACCTTATCGGAACTACGAGCAGTACTTC.

This rearrangement joins TRBV15 to TRBJ2-3; perhaps TRBD1 as D (6 bases). The CDR3 spans 16 residues. Germline lookup yields CDR1 LNHNV and CDR2 YYDKDF (reference sequence). Deletions cut 1 base from V and 1 base from J, with 12 bases between. CDR3 sequence (DNA): TGTGCCACCAGCAGAGTCAGGGGATTGGGCACAGATACGCAGTATTTT. Protein product: CATSRVRGLGTDTQYF.

The chain links TRBV6-6 to TRBJ1-1, with D perhaps matching TRBD1 (5 bases). Trimming removed 2 bases at V and 8 bases at J, with 6 bases between. Per the germline V gene, CDR1 is MNHNY and CDR2 is SVGAGI (reference sequence). This CDR3 is built from 11 residues. The CDR3 region is CASSYGQEAFF. The DNA for the CDR3 is TGTGCCAGCAGTTACGGACAAGAAGCTTTCTTT.

The genes are TRBV30 and TRBJ2-5; D ambiguous. The CDR3 length is 11 residues. Trimming took off 2 bases at V and 6 bases at J, with 7 bases between the two ends. Germline assignment: CDR1 GTSNPN and CDR2 SVGIG (reference sequence). CDR3 in DNA: TGTGCCTGGAGTCCCCTTCAGACCCAGTACTTC. Residues: CAWSPLQTQYF.